This T cell receptor beta chain came from a study of blood T cells in healthy people across ages. Regarding this clonotype: Its antigen remains unidentified.

Whole-study findings and limits: What prevented conclusive comparison of naive and antigen-experienced cells was that PBMCs were unsorted.

For the second PCR, which ran for about 6 to 12 cycles, a sample-barcoded 5' primer and a J-beta primer mix were used. TCRdb called the 5' RACE reads again in MiXCR, with one record for every CDR3 protein. There are about 1 million distinct CDR3 sequences in the sample; around 25% occur only once, and approximately 0.79% lies in the top ten. The CDR3 runs to 14 residues. Germline loops: CDR1 MNHEY, CDR2 SMNVEV (reference sequence). V was pared by 4 bases and J by 6 bases, with 15 bases between. The same data also went into a second study, on T cells of mothers and their children. As that study records: Extracted RNA, in its entirety, went into cDNA synthesis at about 1.6 ug per 15 ul.

The clonotype comes from a girl aged 2-10 years in good health. The sample consisted of blood. The chain is built from TRBV27 and TRBJ1-2; TRBD1 might be the D (6 bases). In nucleotides, the CDR3 is TGTGCCAGCAGTTGGGGAGGGGGAGGAGATGGCTACACCTTC. It is translated as CASSWGGGGDGYTF.